A single TCR beta chain is shown here with its context. This clonotype was seen repeatedly, ten times or more. The antigen it binds to is not known. Base qualities are not at hand, and no much larger clone is one base apart. The TCR beta CDR3 regions were amplified from the RNA transcripts. A first-round RT-PCR of the TCR CDR3 used the HTBI primer set with the Qiagen OneStep RT-PCR kit. A second multiplex PCR round built the libraries, followed by size selection and purification. Paired-end sequencing of the libraries was performed with 100 bp reads on an Illumina HiSeq2000. As for how the authors treated the data: SOAPnuke was used to process the raw data, with reads discarded if the reads contained adapters or uncalled bases, had a mean Phred below 15, or lacked an exact constant-primer or identifier match. High-quality paired reads were merged using COPE v1.2.5, and each unique nucleotide sequence was defined as a clonotype. MiTCR v1.1 was used to align the clonotypes against IMGT TRBV, TRBD and TRBJ reference segments. Only V-J combinations with frequency above 0.0001, covering approximately 99% of repertoires, were analysed. The TCS score was defined as the ratio of F50 (clonal expansion) to E x V (chaos), calculated using BLOSUM62-based TCRdist between CDR3 peptides within each V-J. Welch's t-statistics and random forest reduced approximately 520 V-J features to 10 to 15, which were used in a naive Bayes classifier (R e1071). TCRdb reworked the public reads: Q25 trimming with fastp, MiXCR clone assembly, productive beta chains retained. When rows share a CDR3 protein, they turn into one entry using the most common DNA and genes. TCRdb's processing, not the study's, gives the V and J calls here. A total of some 600,000 distinct CDR3 sequences appear in this sample, about 15% of them only once. The top ten hold 5.8% of the sample.

The source of the sample is a study of T cells in Graves' hyperthyroidism and ophthalmopathy (dated 2019 in TCRdb). Some background on the complete study: Peripheral blood samples were taken at the time of initial diagnosis, prior to any treatment. TCR V-J signatures able to tell the groups apart were searched for in a discovery cohort of 95 to 100 patients, of whom over 40 had Graves' ophthalmopathy and around 58 had stable Graves' hyperthyroidism. Whether ophthalmopathy could be predicted prospectively was tested in an independent validation cohort made up of 18 to 20 hyperthyroidism patients plus 17 patients who later progressed to ophthalmopathy. The 75 to 100 discovery patients were randomly split 7:3 into training and test sets. In several Graves' hyperthyroidism patients, the study also compared T-cell repertoires from thyroid tissue with T-cell repertoires from blood. After blood sampling, hyperthyroidism patients were treated with methimazole at a starting dose of 30 mg daily, and ophthalmopathy patients were treated with high-dose intravenous methylprednisolone. According to the paper, TCR Vbeta CDR3 sequencing was carried out on 135 peripheral blood samples, which came from 40 to 45 ophthalmopathy, roughly 75 hyperthyroidism and approximately 17 progressor patients.

Hyperthyroidism patients were aged 18 to 65 years and newly diagnosed, with disease duration of less than 2 months. Exclusion was applied to patients with uncontrolled infections, other autoimmune diseases, pregnancy or lactation. Diagnoses were established on the basis of clinical symptoms, serum thyroxine and TRAb, thyroid ultrasound, and orbital computed tomography. For progressor patients, blood was drawn at the first diagnosis of hyperthyroidism, before any ophthalmopathy symptoms had appeared. Ficoll-Paque density gradient centrifugation was used to isolate PBMCs from about 9.4 ml of fresh peripheral blood. Progressor patients were initially diagnosed with Graves' hyperthyroidism and developed ophthalmopathy during follow-up. Trizol reagent was used to extract total RNA, and RNA quality was then checked on an Agilent 2100 Bioanalyzer. Here is what the overall study found, with its caveats: In validation, progression to ophthalmopathy was predicted by the model with about 70% sensitivity and roughly 76% specificity, a median of approximately 7.1 months before onset. A 13 V-J signature model separated ophthalmopathy from stable hyperthyroidism, with approximately 87% sensitivity and 81% to 82% specificity in cross-validation and 80%/75% in testing. Most expanded thyroid clonotypes (frequency above 0.001) were also found in blood, which suggests that blood repertoires may mirror thyroid immune responses. No statistical method was used to fix the sample size in advance, and group allocation was not hidden from the investigators.

The germline V gene encodes CDR1 MNHNS and CDR2 SASEGT. Taken from cysteine to phenylalanine, the CDR3 has 15 residues. Only the CDR3 part of the read is kept: 45 bases, read in frame from the first base. V lost 2 bases and J lost 3 bases; the stretch between them is 11 bases long. The specimen sequenced was blood. This chain joins TRBV6-1 to TRBJ1-5, with TRBD1 tentatively as D gene (5 bases match). The source is a young woman with Graves' hyperthyroidism that later progressed to Graves' ophthalmopathy. In nucleotides, the sequence is TGTGCCAGCAGTGAAATGACAGTGCACAATCAGCCCCAGCATTTT. Translated, this gives CASSEMTVHNQPQHF.